A selection of T cell receptor beta chains follows, all from one sample in a study of persistence of HIV-infected CD4 T cells. TCRdb's table, derived via immunoSEQ multiplex PCR, lists solely in-frame clones and lacks some. Of just over 40,000 clones in the sample, about 84% are singletons; the top ten hold 14%. Antigens for these TCRs are unknown. The material sequenced was CD4+ T cells sorted from PBMCs after approximately 20-hour stimulation, taken from a patient who received antiretroviral therapy. These receptors all stem from an adult man with HIV who was CMV-seropositive. Both conserved end residues are part of each CDR3. D genes are given only for firm matches. Expanded clones are given a class, and other clones once, few, many or no size at all.

.,.,TRBJ1-2,TRBV7-8,TGTGCCAGCAGCTCCCCCCGGCGGGACAAAAAATGGTATGGCTACACCTTC,CASSSPRRDKKWYGYTF
TRBD1,.,TRBJ2-7,TRBV7-8,TGTGCCAGCAGCCACAGGGGCTCCTACGAGCAGTACTTC,CASSHRGSYEQYF
TRBD1,.,TRBJ2-1,TRBV7-9,TGTGCCAGCAGTCGGACAGGGGCCTACAATGAGCAGTTCTTC,CASSRTGAYNEQFF
TRBD2,once,TRBJ2-3,TRBV9,TGTGCCAGCAACATAGCGGGAGGGCCGGGAGATACGCAGTATTTT,CASNIAGGPGDTQYF
TRBD1,.,TRBJ2-7,TRBV7-9,TGTGCCAGCAGCTTAGCGGACAGGGGGACATCCGAGCAGTACTTC,CASSLADRGTSEQYF
TRBD1,.,TRBJ1-5,TRBV6-2/TRBV6-3,TGTGCCAGCAGTTCTCCACTTCGACAGGGGGTTAGCAATCAGCCCCAGCATTTT,CASSSPLRQGVSNQPQHF
TRBD1,.,TRBJ1-1,TRBV15,TGTGCCACCAGCAGAGGGGGAGGACAGGGGCGAGGGAACACTGAAGCTTTCTTT,CATSRGGGQGRGNTEAFF
TRBD2,.,TRBJ2-1,TRBV6-5,TGTGCCAGTAGGACTAGCGGGAGTCTTGAGCAGTTCTTC,CASRTSGSLEQFF
.,.,TRBJ2-3,TRBV19,TGTGCCAGTAGTGTGGGAGATACGCAGTATTTT,CASSVGDTQYF
TRBD1,.,TRBJ2-6,TRBV19,TGTGCCAGTACTCGAACAGGGGGTGGTTTATCAACTGGGGCCAACGTCCTGACTTTC,CASTRTGGGLSTGANVLTF
.,.,TRBJ1-5,TRBV3-1/TRBV3-2,TGTGCCAGCAGCCAAGGCTGGGCGGGGAATCAGCCCCAGCATTTT,CASSQGWAGNQPQHF
.,medium-sized,TRBJ2-1,TRBV3-1/TRBV3-2,TGTGCCAGCAGCCATTCGAATGAGCAGTTCTTC,CASSHSNEQFF
.,.,TRBJ1-1,TRBV27,TGTGCCAGCAGTTTCGGCCAGGGATCTATCCTGAACACTGAAGCTTTCTTT,CASSFGQGSILNTEAFF
.,.,TRBJ1-2,TRBV6-5,TGTGCCAGCAGGGGGGACGGACAGGGCTACACCTTC,CASRGDGQGYTF
.,.,TRBJ2-1,TRBV7-8,TGTGCCAGCAGCCCTAGGGAGTTCTCCTACAATGAGCAGTTCTTC,CASSPREFSYNEQFF
TRBD1,.,TRBJ1-1,TRBV19,TGTGCCAGTAGAAACGACAGGGGGCACACTGAAGCTTTCTTT,CASRNDRGHTEAFF
.,once,TRBJ1-1,TRBV5-1,TGCGCCAGCAGCTCAAGTCCCGGGACGAGGGGGAACACTGAAGCTTTCTTT,CASSSSPGTRGNTEAFF
TRBD1,.,TRBJ2-3,TRBV5-4,TGTGCCAGCAGCCTCCGGGACAGGGGAACAGATACGCAGTATTTT,CASSLRDRGTDTQYF
.,.,TRBJ1-6,TRBV30,TGTGCCTGGAGTGTCATCCCCGGGTCACCCCTCCACTTT,CAWSVIPGSPLHF
TRBD1,.,TRBJ2-3,TRBV5-1,TGCGCCAGCAGCCTATCGACAGGGATGGATACGCAGTATTTT,CASSLSTGMDTQYF
.,once,TRBJ2-4,TRBV3-1/TRBV3-2,TGTGCCAGCAGTCCCCACAGGGCCCAAAACATTCAGTACTTC,CASSPHRAQNIQYF
.,.,TRBJ2-5,TRBV7-3,TGTGCCAGCAGCTTAACAGCTGGGGCAGAGACCCAGTACTTC,CASSLTAGAETQYF
TRBD1,few,TRBJ1-6,TRBV6-5,TGTGCCAGCAGTTACACACAGGGGTCGGAAAATTCACCCCTCCACTTT,CASSYTQGSENSPLHF